The 27 T cell receptor beta chains below were found in one sample sequenced in a study of identifying expanded T cells in peripheral blood. Data came from immunoSEQ multiplex PCR; TCRdb stores just in-frame clones and leaves some out. The data show under 70,000 clones, around 87% seen once. Source material: blood. Receptor source: a person between 18 and 75 years old in good health.

The chain uses TRBV2 and TRBJ1-5; 10 bases map to TRBD1. CDR1 SNHLY and CDR2 FYNNEI come from the germline V gene. J was trimmed by 6 bases and V by 5 bases; bases with no gene match: 7. The CDR3 has 15 residues. Written as DNA, the CDR3 is TGTGCCAGCAGTTCTGGACAGGGGGACGGTCAGCCCCAGCATTTT. The encoded protein is CASSSGQGDGQPQHF.

The rearrangement uses TRBV21-1 and TRBJ2-2; the tabulated D call, TRBD1, remains unverified against the DNA. TRBV21-1 is noted as a pseudogene. CDR3 length: 19 residues. This CDR3 reads CASNHGGKGTGAFEGELFF. The CDR3, as DNA: TGTGCCAGCAACCATGGGGGTAAGGGGACAGGGGCCTTTGAAGGGGAGCTGTTTTTT.

Notes on this clone: At one boundary the junction diverges from the germline segment, which might be a read error. The chain employs TRBV5-5 and TRBJ2-7; 8 bases fit TRBD1. Germline-derived CDR1 and CDR2 are SGHKS and YYEKEE (reference sequence). The CDR3 contains 11 residues. CDR3 protein: CASSLADRADF. The CDR3 DNA is TGTGCCAGCAGCTTGGCGGACAGGGCTGATTTC.

The rearrangement uses TRBV7-9 and TRBJ2-2; perhaps TRBD2 as D (6 bases). V dropped 1 base and J dropped 5 bases, with 11 bases sitting between them. CDR3 length equals 15 residues. Per the germline V gene, CDR1 is SEHNR and CDR2 is FQNEAQ (reference sequence). The CDR3 bases are TGTGCCAGCAGCTTAGAGTGGGCGGGAACCGGGGAGCTGTTTTTT. This codes for CASSLEWAGTGELFF.

This rearrangement joins TRBV6-5 to TRBJ2-1, with TRBD2 matching 14 bases. The CDR3 covers 15 residues. The germline V gene has CDR1 MNHEY and CDR2 SVGAGI. The V gene end was trimmed by 6 bases and the J gene end by 7 bases; junction bases not matched to a gene: 5. The DNA of the CDR3 is TGTGCCAGCAGAAAGACTAGCGGGAGGGAAAATGAGCAGTTCTTC. It is translated as CASRKTSGRENEQFF.

The V call is TRBV9, the J call TRBJ2-5, with a weak D call TRBD1 (5 bases). V was clipped by 4 bases and J by 0 bases, with 7 bases between them. The V gene's germline CDR1 is SGDLS and CDR2 YYNGEE. The CDR3 runs 13 residues. The CDR3 region has the DNA TGTGCCAGCAGCCTACAGGACCAAGAGACCCAGTACTTC. Encoded protein: CASSLQDQETQYF.

This rearrangement joins TRBV30 to TRBJ1-1; weak D call: TRBD1 (5 bases). Between the trimmed V and J ends, which lost 1 base and 0 bases, there was a span of 6 bases. The CDR3 loop spans 13 amino acids. Germline V gives CDR1 GTSNPN, CDR2 SVGIG (reference sequence). CDR3 sequence reads: CAWSGQMNTEAFF. The DNA for the CDR3 is TGTGCCTGGAGTGGACAGATGAACACTGAAGCTTTCTTT.

The V and J genes are TRBV6-4 and TRBJ2-2, with D possibly called TRBD1 or TRBD2 (5 bases each). The length of the CDR3 is 14 residues. Per germline, CDR1 MRHNA and CDR2 SNTAGT. V shed 5 bases and J shed 4 bases, with 11 bases lying between them. Here the CDR3 DNA reads TGTGCCAGCAGTTTGGGGGAGAGCACCGGGGAGCTGTTTTTT. Residues: CASSLGESTGELFF.

V and J are TRBV27 and TRBJ2-5; 13 nucleotides match TRBD2. This CDR3 region has 23 residues. J gave up 3 bases and V 0 bases, and 22 bases lay outside the gene matches. Germline V CDR1 and CDR2: MNHEY, SMNVEV (reference sequence). The CDR3 here is CASSLSPGQGSLLGTSGKETQYF. The CDR3 DNA reads as TGTGCCAGCAGTTTATCTCCAGGACAAGGGTCCCTCTTAGGGACTAGCGGGAAAGAGACCCAGTACTTC.

The chain is built from TRBV28 and TRBJ1-1, with TRBD1 matching over 7 bases. This CDR3 spans 13 amino acids. J was trimmed by 7 bases and V by 5 bases; bases with no gene match: 7. Germline V lookup: CDR1 MDHEN, CDR2 SYDVKM. This CDR3 is CASSPSTGNEAFF. CDR3 DNA sequence: TGTGCCAGCAGTCCCTCGACAGGGAATGAAGCTTTCTTT. Complete variable domain (other parts from reference TRBV28 and TRBJ1-1): DVKVTQSSRYLVKRTGEKVFLECVQDMDHENMFWYRQDPGLGLRLIYFSYDVKMKEKGDIPEGYSVSREKKERFSLILESASTNQTSMYLCASSPSTGNEAFFGQGTRLTVV.

The chain recombines TRBV28 with TRBJ1-2; no reliable D call. CDR1 and CDR2 from the germline V gene are MDHEN and SYDVKM. The CDR3 runs 12 residues. V dropped 5 bases and J dropped 2 bases, with 6 bases sitting between them. DNA for the CDR3: TGTGCCAGCAGTGCCGGGAACTATGGCTACACCTTC. It is translated as CASSAGNYGYTF.

This chain connects TRBV28 to TRBJ2-7; TRBD1 is a possible D gene (6 bases). Germline lookup yields CDR1 MDHEN and CDR2 SYDVKM. V was clipped by 2 bases and J by 4 bases, with 12 bases between them. The CDR3 has 14 amino acids. The CDR3 DNA is TGTGCCAGCAGTTTAGCAGGGGCGCGATACGAGCAGTACTTC. This codes for CASSLAGARYEQYF.

This sequence joins TRBV6-5 and TRBJ2-7; possibly TRBD1 for D (6 bases). CDR1 is MNHEY, CDR2 SVGAGI, per germline. The V end was cut by 2 bases, the J end by 0 bases, with 11 bases between. The CDR3 covers 15 residues. The CDR3 DNA reads TGTGCCAGCAGTTACCGGGTGGACAGCTCCTACGAGCAGTACTTC. Amino acids: CASSYRVDSSYEQYF.

The chain links TRBV6-5 to TRBJ2-2; 8 positions match TRBD1. There are 15 residues in the CDR3. The J segment lost 5 bases and the V segment lost 6 bases, leaving 8 bases of the junction unmatched. From germline, CDR1 is MNHEY and CDR2 SVGAGI. The CDR3 nucleotides read TGTGCCAGCAGAGCTCCAGGGGGCGGGACCGGGGAGCTGTTTTTT. It encodes CASRAPGGGTGELFF.

This chain links TRBV5-1 with TRBJ2-1, with TRBD1 as a possible D gene (6 bases). The CDR3 sequence is 16 residues long. Germline V gene data show CDR1 as SGHRS and CDR2 as YFSETQ. The V and J ends lost 1 base and 0 bases respectively, with 11 bases between them. CDR3 in amino acids: CASSLRADSSYNEQFF. DNA for the CDR3: TGCGCCAGCAGCTTGAGAGCGGACAGCTCCTACAATGAGCAGTTCTTC. Complete variable domain (other parts from reference TRBV5-1 and TRBJ2-1): KAGVTQTPRYLIKTRGQQVTLSCSPISGHRSVSWYQQTPGQGLQFLFEYFSETQRNKGNFPGRFSGRQFSNSRSEMNVSTLELGDSALYLCASSLRADSSYNEQFFGPGTRLTVL.

The chain couples TRBV6-1 to TRBJ2-7; 8 nucleotides match TRBD2. V dropped 3 bases and J dropped 1; count of bases not matched to a gene: 5. Germline CDR1 reads MNHNS; CDR2 reads SASEGT. The CDR3 spans 15 residues. CDR3 bases: TGTGCCAGCAGTGATTCAGCGGGGGAGTCCTACGAGCAGTACTTC. The encoded protein is CASSDSAGESYEQYF.

This clone was seen a single time. The rearrangement joins TRBV2 to TRBJ1-1; possible D gene TRBD1, 6 bases. CDR1 and CDR2 from the germline V gene are SNHLY and FYNNEI. V dropped 1 base and J dropped 5 bases, with 14 bases sitting between them. CDR3 length: 15 amino acids. The DNA of the CDR3 is TGTGCCAGCAGTGAAGGAGGGGGGATCGGGACTGAAGCTTTCTTT. Translation: CASSEGGGIGTEAFF. Drawing the rest from reference TRBV2 and TRBJ1-1, the complete variable domain is EPEVTQTPSHQVTQMGQEVILRCVPISNHLYFYWYRQILGQKVEFLVSFYNNEISEKSEIFDDQFSVERPDGSNFTLKIRSTKLEDSAMYFCASSEGGGIGTEAFFGQGTRLTVV.

The chain combines TRBV30 with TRBJ1-6; no definite D call. V was cut by 3 bases and J by 9 bases, with 12 bases left in between. The CDR3 spans 13 residues. CDR1 is GTSNPN, CDR2 SVGIG, per germline (reference sequence). The CDR3 sequence is CAWRSRSGSPLHF. In DNA, the CDR3 is TGTGCCTGGAGGTCCCGGTCCGGTTCACCCCTCCACTTT.

The CDR3 DNA reads TGTGCCAGCAGCCCCAGGACGGCGACTAGCACAGATACGCAGTATTTT. It codes for CASSPRTATSTDTQYF. This chain links TRBV5-5 with TRBJ2-3; D is undetermined. Trimming removed 4 bases at V and 0 bases at J, with 15 bases between. Germline CDR1 is SGHKS and CDR2 is YYEKEE (reference sequence). CDR3 length equals 16 residues.

The V call is TRBV5-1, the J call TRBJ2-5; 9 nucleotides match TRBD1. Germline CDR1 reads SGHRS; CDR2 reads YFSETQ. The CDR3 has 15 amino acids. Germline trimming cut 3 bases from V and 0 bases from J; bases unmatched to any gene: 3. CDR3 DNA: TGCGCCAGCAGCTACAGGGGGCCCTACCAAGAGACCCAGTACTTC. It codes for CASSYRGPYQETQYF. The whole variable domain, filled in from reference TRBV5-1 and TRBJ2-5, reads KAGVTQTPRYLIKTRGQQVTLSCSPISGHRSVSWYQQTPGQGLQFLFEYFSETQRNKGNFPGRFSGRQFSNSRSEMNVSTLELGDSALYLCASSYRGPYQETQYFGPGTRLLVL.

In this sample, this clone turned up once. CDR3 region: CASSFAGGHTGELFF. The CDR3 DNA reads TGTGCCAGCAGCTTCGCGGGGGGCCACACCGGGGAGCTGTTTTTT. The V gene is TRBV5-4, the J gene TRBJ2-2; 8 positions agree with TRBD2. With 2 bases clipped from V and 3 bases from J, the junction kept 3 bases outside the gene matches. Germline V gives CDR1 SGHNT, CDR2 YYREEE (reference sequence). The CDR3 is 15 residues long.

The count of this clone is one. Other nucleotide sequences in the sample specify the same CDR3. The chain uses TRBV6-1 and TRBJ1-1, with a tentative D call TRBD1 (6 bases). V lost 6 bases and J 0 bases, leaving 11 bases between the germline ends. Germline-derived CDR1 and CDR2 are MNHNS and SASEGT. CDR3 length equals 14 residues. The CDR3 is CASSRQVMNTEAFF. Here the CDR3 DNA reads TGTGCCAGCAGCAGACAGGTGATGAACACTGAAGCTTTCTTT.

This sequence joins TRBV7-3 and TRBJ1-1; D not certain. V was shortened by 3 bases and J by 1 base, with 6 bases between the two germline ends. Germline V gene sequence: CDR1 SGHTA, CDR2 FQGTGA. This CDR3 comprises 13 residues. In DNA, the CDR3 is TGTGCCAGCAGCTTTCACACGAACACTGAAGCTTTCTTT. Its translation: CASSFHTNTEAFF.

The CDR3 loop reads CASSYSNAFEAFF. Written as DNA, the CDR3 is TGTGCCAGCAGTTACTCGAACGCTTTTGAAGCTTTCTTT. This rearrangement joins TRBV6-5 to TRBJ1-1; no definite D call. Germline V lookup: CDR1 MNHEY, CDR2 SVGAGI. This CDR3 is 13 amino acids long. V gave up 0 bases and J gave up 7 bases, with 9 bases separating them.

The rearrangement links TRBV28 to TRBJ2-6; possible D gene TRBD1, 6 bases. V shed 2 bases and J shed 4 bases, with 9 bases lying between them. The CDR3 extends over 15 amino acids. Germline values: CDR1 MDHEN, CDR2 SYDVKM. The CDR3 DNA is TGTGCCAGCAGTTTACCAGGGGCAGGGGCCAACGTCCTGACTTTC. This encodes CASSLPGAGANVLTF.

As DNA, the CDR3 is TGTGCCTGGAGCTGGGGACAGACTAACTCTGGAAACACCATATATTTT. Translating it yields CAWSWGQTNSGNTIYF. The chain combines TRBV30 with TRBJ1-3, with 7 positions matching TRBD1. Germline CDR1 reads GTSNPN; CDR2 reads SVGIG (reference sequence). The CDR3 extends over 16 amino acids. The ends lost 3 bases at V and 0 bases at J; junction bases unmatched: 8.

In this sample, this clone turned up once. The rearrangement joins TRBV28 to TRBJ2-7, with D tentatively TRBD2 (6 bases). The germline CDR1 and CDR2 sequences are MDHEN and SYDVKM. V was shortened by 3 bases and J by 6 bases, with 18 bases between the two germline ends. The CDR3 spans 15 residues. CDR3 nucleotide sequence: TGTGCCAGCAGTTTCTCTCGGGGGTTCACTAGCGAGCAGTACTTC. It codes for CASSFSRGFTSEQYF.